Listed below are T cell receptor beta chains from one sample, sequenced in a study of OX40 agonist ivuxolimab in advanced cancers. Some clones are missing from TCRdb's copy, which holds only in-frame ones; the method was immunoSEQ multiplex PCR. The data contain approximately 68,000 clones, about 89% of them seen just once; the ten biggest clones take up 3.5% to 5%. The specimen comprised CD4+ or CD8+ T cells sorted from blood, sampled in a trial of the OX40 agonist ivuxolimab. These receptors were collected from an adult with an advanced solid tumor such as melanoma, head and neck, liver or kidney cancer. Each CDR3 is given with its conserved first and last residue. The D gene is left open where the match is weak. Size is stated for part of the rows, as once, few or many counts, or as a class when the clone is expanded.

abundance	v_gene	j_gene	d_gene	CDR3aa	CDR3nt
.	TRBV11-3	TRBJ2-5	.	CASSLELGAPTGRVETQYF	TGTGCCAGCAGCTTAGAACTAGGTGCCCCGACAGGGAGGGTGGAGACCCAGTACTTC
.	TRBV28	TRBJ2-5	TRBD1	CASSPGGAEKETQYF	TGTGCCAGCAGTCCAGGGGGCGCGGAAAAAGAGACCCAGTACTTC
.	TRBV2	TRBJ1-2	.	CASSIGGNYGYTF	TGTGCCAGCAGTATTGGTGGAAACTATGGCTACACCTTC
.	TRBV6-5	TRBJ1-2	.	CASSSYGGSGYTF	TGTGCCAGCAGTTCTTATGGGGGGAGTGGCTACACCTTC
.	TRBV11-3	TRBJ2-5	.	CASSLVGETQYF	TGTGCCAGCAGCTTAGTTGGAGAGACCCAGTACTTC
.	TRBV18	TRBJ1-1	TRBD1	CASSPPDRMNTEAFF	TGTGCCAGCTCACCGCCGGACAGGATGAACACTGAAGCTTTCTTT
.	TRBV15	TRBJ2-3	TRBD2	CATSRDEVWSRRSGKSTDTQYF	TGTGCCACCAGCAGAGATGAGGTATGGTCAAGGAGGAGCGGGAAGAGCACAGATACGCAGTATTTT
.	TRBV11-2	TRBJ2-3	.	CASSLDGNTQYF	TGTGCCAGCAGCTTAGATGGAAATACGCAGTATTTT
.	TRBV30	TRBJ1-5	.	CAWSLRGGSNQPQHF	TGTGCCTGGAGCCTGCGGGGGGGTAGCAATCAGCCCCAGCATTTT
.	TRBV18	TRBJ2-1	TRBD2	CASSPSFSGGALEQFF	TGTGCCAGCTCACCAAGCTTTAGCGGGGGGGCTCTTGAGCAGTTCTTC
.	TRBV11-2	TRBJ1-5	.	CASSLEVSNQPQHF	TGTGCCAGCAGCTTAGAGGTTAGCAATCAGCCCCAGCATTTT
.	TRBV4-2	TRBJ2-7	TRBD1	CASNPGTGGAFRSYEQYF	TGTGCCAGCAACCCCGGGACAGGGGGAGCGTTCCGCTCCTACGAGCAGTACTTC
once	TRBV2	TRBJ1-1	.	CASSDVGLTEAFF	TGTGCCAGCAGTGATGTTGGGCTGACTGAAGCTTTCTTT
.	TRBV5-1	TRBJ1-1	.	CASSYNRGVLGEAFF	TGCGCCAGCAGCTATAATAGGGGTGTTTTAGGCGAAGCTTTCTTT
.	TRBV4-1	TRBJ1-4	.	CASSQATRIQGEKLFF	TGCGCCAGCAGCCAAGCAACCAGGATCCAGGGTGAAAAACTGTTTTTT